This T cell receptor beta chain was profiled in a study of cytomegalovirus exposure and HLA in healthy donors. Details on this clone: Its target is not known.

V was trimmed by 1 base and J by 3 bases, leaving 10 bases between them. Germline lookup yields CDR1 MDHEN and CDR2 SYDVKM. The length of the CDR3 is 14 residues. Separate from the 666-subject first cohort was the approximately 120-subject validation cohort, to which the donors belonged. General observations from the study: For most TCR sequences rarity was the rule, although some public TCRs occurred in many donors. The study recorded over 150 TCR beta chains that were cytomegalovirus-associated.

This table comes from immunoSEQ multiplex PCR, and its TCRdb copy is limited to in-frame clones, with some not included. The sample records about 360,000 clones, 86% being singletons. V and J are TRBV28 and TRBJ2-7; possible D gene TRBD2, 5 bases. Material: PBMCs. The source is a woman aged 18-29 years in good health and CMV-seronegative. The CDR3 sequence is CASSLSSGYYEQYF. Here the CDR3 DNA reads TGTGCCAGCAGTTTATCAAGCGGCTACTACGAGCAGTACTTC.